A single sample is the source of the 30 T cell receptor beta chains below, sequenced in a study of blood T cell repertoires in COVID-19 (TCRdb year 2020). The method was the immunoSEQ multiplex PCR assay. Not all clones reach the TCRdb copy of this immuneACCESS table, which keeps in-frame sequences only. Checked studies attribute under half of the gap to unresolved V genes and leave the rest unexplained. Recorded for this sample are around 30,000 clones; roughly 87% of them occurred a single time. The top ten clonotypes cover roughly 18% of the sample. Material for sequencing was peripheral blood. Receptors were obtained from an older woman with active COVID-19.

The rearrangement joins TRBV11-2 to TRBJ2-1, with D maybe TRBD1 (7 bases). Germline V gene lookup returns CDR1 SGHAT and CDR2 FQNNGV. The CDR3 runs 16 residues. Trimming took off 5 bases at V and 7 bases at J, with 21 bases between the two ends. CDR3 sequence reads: CASSPTLPGGRNEQFF. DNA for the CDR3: TGTGCCAGCAGCCCCACCCTGCCAGGGGGGCGAAATGAGCAGTTCTTC.

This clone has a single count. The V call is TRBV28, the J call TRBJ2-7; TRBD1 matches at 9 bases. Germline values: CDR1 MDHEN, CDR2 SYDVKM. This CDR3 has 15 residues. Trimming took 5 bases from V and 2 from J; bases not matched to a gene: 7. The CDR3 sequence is CASSPMGQGTYEQYF. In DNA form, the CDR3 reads TGTGCCAGCAGTCCCATGGGACAGGGCACCTACGAGCAGTACTTC.

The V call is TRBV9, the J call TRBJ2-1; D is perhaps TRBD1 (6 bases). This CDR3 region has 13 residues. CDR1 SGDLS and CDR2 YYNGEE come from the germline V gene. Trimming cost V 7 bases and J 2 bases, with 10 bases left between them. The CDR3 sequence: CASQQGTYNEQFF. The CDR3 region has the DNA TGTGCCAGCCAACAGGGTACCTACAATGAGCAGTTCTTC.

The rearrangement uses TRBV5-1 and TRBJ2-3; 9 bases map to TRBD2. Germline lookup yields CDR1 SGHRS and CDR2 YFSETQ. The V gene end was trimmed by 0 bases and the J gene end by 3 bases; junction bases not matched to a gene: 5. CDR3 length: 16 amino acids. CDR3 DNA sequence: TGCGCCAGCAGCTTGGTCCTAGCGGGAACAACAGATACGCAGTATTTT. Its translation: CASSLVLAGTTDTQYF. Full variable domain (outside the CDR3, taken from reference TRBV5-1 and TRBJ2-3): KAGVTQTPRYLIKTRGQQVTLSCSPISGHRSVSWYQQTPGQGLQFLFEYFSETQRNKGNFPGRFSGRQFSNSRSEMNVSTLELGDSALYLCASSLVLAGTTDTQYFGPGTRLTVL.

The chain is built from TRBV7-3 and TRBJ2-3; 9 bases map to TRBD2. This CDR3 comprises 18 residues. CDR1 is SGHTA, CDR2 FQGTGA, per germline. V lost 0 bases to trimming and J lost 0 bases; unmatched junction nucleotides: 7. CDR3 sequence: CASSLTEASGASTDTQYF. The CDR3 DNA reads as TGTGCCAGCAGCTTAACAGAGGCTAGCGGGGCTAGCACAGATACGCAGTATTTT.

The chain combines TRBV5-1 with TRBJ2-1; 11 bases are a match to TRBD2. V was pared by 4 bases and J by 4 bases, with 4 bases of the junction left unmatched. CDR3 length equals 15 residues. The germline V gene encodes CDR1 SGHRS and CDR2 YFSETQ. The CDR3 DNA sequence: TGCGCCAGCAGCCTGGGACTAGCGGAATACAATGAGCAGTTCTTC. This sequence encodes CASSLGLAEYNEQFF.

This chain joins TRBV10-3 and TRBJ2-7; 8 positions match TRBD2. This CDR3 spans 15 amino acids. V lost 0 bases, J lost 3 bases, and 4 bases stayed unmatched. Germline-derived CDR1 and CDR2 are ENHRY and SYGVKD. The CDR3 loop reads CAISESGLAGYEQYF. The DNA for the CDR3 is TGTGCCATCAGTGAGTCTGGGCTAGCGGGCTACGAGCAGTACTTC.

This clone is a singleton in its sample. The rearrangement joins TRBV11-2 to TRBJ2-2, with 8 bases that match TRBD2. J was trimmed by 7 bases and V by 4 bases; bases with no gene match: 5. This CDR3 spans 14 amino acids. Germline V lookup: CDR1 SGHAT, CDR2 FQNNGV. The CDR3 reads CASSSRGGHGELFF. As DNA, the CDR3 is TGTGCCAGCAGCTCTCGGGGGGGCCACGGGGAGCTGTTTTTT.

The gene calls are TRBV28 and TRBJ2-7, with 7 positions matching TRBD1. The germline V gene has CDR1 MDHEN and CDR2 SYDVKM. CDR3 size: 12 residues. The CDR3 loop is CGSGQQSYEQYF. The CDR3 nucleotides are TGTGGTTCGGGACAGCAATCCTACGAGCAGTACTTC.

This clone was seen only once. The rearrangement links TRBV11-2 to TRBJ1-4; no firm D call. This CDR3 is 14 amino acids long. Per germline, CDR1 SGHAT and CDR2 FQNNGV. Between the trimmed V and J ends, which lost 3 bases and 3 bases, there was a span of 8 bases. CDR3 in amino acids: CASSFPGSNEKLFF. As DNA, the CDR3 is TGTGCCAGCAGCTTCCCGGGGTCTAATGAAAAACTGTTTTTT.

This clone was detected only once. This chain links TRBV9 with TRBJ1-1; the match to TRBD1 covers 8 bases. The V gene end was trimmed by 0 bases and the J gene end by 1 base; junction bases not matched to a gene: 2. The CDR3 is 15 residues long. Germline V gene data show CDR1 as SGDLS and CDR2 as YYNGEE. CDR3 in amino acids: CASSVATGGNTEAFF. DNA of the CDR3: TGTGCCAGCAGCGTAGCAACAGGGGGGAACACTGAAGCTTTCTTT.

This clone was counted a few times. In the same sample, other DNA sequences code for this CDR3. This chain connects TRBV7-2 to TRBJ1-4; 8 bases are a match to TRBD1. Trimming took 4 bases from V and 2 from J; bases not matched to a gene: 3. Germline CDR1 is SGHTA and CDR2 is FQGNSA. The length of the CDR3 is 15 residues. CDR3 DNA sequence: TGTGCCAGCAGCTCGCAGGGGGCGACTAATGAAAAACTGTTTTTT. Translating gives CASSSQGATNEKLFF.

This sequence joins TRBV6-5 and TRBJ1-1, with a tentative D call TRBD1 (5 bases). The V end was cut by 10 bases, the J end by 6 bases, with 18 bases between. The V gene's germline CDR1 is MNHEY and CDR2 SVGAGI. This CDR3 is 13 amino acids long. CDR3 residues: CATTLEGRAEAFF. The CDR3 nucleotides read TGTGCCACCACCTTGGAGGGGAGGGCTGAAGCTTTCTTT.

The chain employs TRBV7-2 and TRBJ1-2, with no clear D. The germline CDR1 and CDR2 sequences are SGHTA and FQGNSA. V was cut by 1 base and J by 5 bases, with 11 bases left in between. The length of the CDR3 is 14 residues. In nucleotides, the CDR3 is TGTGCCAGCAGCTTAGGGGCGATCACATATGGCTACACCTTC. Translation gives CASSLGAITYGYTF.

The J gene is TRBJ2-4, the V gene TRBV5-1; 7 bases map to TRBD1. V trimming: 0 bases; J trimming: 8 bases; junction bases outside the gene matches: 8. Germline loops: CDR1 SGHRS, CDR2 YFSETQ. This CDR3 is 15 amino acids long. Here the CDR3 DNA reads TGCGCCAGCAGCTTGGATGGGACAGTAGGAGACATTCAGTACTTC. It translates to CASSLDGTVGDIQYF.

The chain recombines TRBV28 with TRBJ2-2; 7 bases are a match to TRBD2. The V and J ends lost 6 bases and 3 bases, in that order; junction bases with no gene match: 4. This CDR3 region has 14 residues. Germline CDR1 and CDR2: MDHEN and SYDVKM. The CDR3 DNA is TGTGCCAGCAGCCTAGCGGAGTACACCGGGGAGCTGTTTTTT. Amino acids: CASSLAEYTGELFF. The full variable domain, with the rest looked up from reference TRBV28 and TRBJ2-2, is DVKVTQSSRYLVKRTGEKVFLECVQDMDHENMFWYRQDPGLGLRLIYFSYDVKMKEKGDIPEGYSVSREKKERFSLILESASTNQTSMYLCASSLAEYTGELFFGEGSRLTVL.

The CDR3 protein is CASSYPKGQHYGYTF. The CDR3 bases are TGTGCCAGCAGTTACCCGAAGGGACAGCACTATGGCTACACCTTC. This rearrangement joins TRBV6-6 to TRBJ1-2; 7 bases line up with TRBD1. The CDR3 is 15 amino acids. Trimming cost V 2 bases and J 3 bases; bases outside gene matches: 6. CDR1 is MNHNY and CDR2 is SVGAGI in the germline V gene (reference sequence).

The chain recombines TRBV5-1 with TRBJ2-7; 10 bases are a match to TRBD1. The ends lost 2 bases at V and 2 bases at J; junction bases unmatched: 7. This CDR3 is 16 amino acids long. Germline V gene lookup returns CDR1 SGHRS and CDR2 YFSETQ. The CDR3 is CASSLSPGQGTYEQYF. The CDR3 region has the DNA TGCGCCAGCAGCTTATCACCGGGACAGGGGACCTACGAGCAGTACTTC.

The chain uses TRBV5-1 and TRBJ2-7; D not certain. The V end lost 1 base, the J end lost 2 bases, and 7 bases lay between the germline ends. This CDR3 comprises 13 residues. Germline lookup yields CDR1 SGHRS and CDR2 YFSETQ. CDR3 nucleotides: TGCGCCAGCAGCTTGACAGTAGCCTACGAGCAGTACTTC. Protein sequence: CASSLTVAYEQYF. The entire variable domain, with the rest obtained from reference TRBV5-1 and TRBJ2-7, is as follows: KAGVTQTPRYLIKTRGQQVTLSCSPISGHRSVSWYQQTPGQGLQFLFEYFSETQRNKGNFPGRFSGRQFSNSRSEMNVSTLELGDSALYLCASSLTVAYEQYFGPGTRLTVT.

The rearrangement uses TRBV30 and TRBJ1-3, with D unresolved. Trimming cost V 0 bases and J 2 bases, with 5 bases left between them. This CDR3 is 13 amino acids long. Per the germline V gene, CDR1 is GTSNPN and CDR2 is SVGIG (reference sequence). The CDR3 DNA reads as TGTGCCTGGAGTGTAACGGCTGGAAACACCATATATTTT. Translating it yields CAWSVTAGNTIYF.

The CDR3 DNA sequence: TGTGCCAGCAGCCCGGTCGGGCTAGCGGGGGTTACCGGGGAGCTGTTTTTT. Translation: CASSPVGLAGVTGELFF. The chain employs TRBV5-4 and TRBJ2-2; 10 bases match TRBD2. CDR3 length equals 17 residues. The V gene's germline CDR1 is SGHNT and CDR2 YYREEE (reference sequence). Germline trimming cut 4 bases from V and 5 bases from J; bases unmatched to any gene: 11.

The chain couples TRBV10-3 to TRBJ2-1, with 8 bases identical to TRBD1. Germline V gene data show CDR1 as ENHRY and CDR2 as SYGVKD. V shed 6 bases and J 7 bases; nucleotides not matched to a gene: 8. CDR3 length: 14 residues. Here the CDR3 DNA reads TGTGCCATCAGCCCGGGACAGGCAACAAATGAGCAGTTCTTC. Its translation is CAISPGQATNEQFF.

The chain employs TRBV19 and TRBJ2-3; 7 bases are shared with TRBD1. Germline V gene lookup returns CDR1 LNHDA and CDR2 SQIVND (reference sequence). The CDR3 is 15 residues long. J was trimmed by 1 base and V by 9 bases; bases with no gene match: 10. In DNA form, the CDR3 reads TGTGCCAGCAGGGGGTCCTCCAGGGGCACAGATACGCAGTATTTT. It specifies CASRGSSRGTDTQYF.

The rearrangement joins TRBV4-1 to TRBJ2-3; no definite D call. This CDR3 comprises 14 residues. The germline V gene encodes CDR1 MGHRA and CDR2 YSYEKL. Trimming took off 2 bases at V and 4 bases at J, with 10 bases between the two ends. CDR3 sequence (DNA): TGCGCCAGCAGCCAAAATCGGGTAGCAGATACGCAGTATTTT. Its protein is CASSQNRVADTQYF.

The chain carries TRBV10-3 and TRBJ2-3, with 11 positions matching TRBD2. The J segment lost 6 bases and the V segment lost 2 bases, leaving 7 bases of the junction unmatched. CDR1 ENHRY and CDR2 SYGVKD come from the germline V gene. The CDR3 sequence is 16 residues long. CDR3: CAISEASGGFSDTQYF. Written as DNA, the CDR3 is TGTGCCATCAGTGAGGCTAGCGGGGGGTTTTCCGATACGCAGTATTTT.

The CDR3 bases are TGTGCCAGCAGCTTGGCCCGGACAGGGGGCTACAATGAGCAGTTCTTC. It is translated as CASSLARTGGYNEQFF. V is TRBV5-6 and J is TRBJ2-1; TRBD1 agrees at 10 bases. This CDR3 is built from 16 residues. The V gene end was trimmed by 0 bases and the J gene end by 3 bases; junction bases not matched to a gene: 3. Germline loops: CDR1 SGHDT, CDR2 YYEEEE.

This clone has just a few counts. The CDR3 sequence: CASSIGTGYEQYF. In nucleotides, the CDR3 is TGCGCCAGCAGCATAGGGACAGGCTACGAGCAGTACTTC. The rearrangement links TRBV5-1 to TRBJ2-7, with 8 bases that match TRBD1. V trimming: 4 bases; J trimming: 3 bases; junction bases outside the gene matches: 3. Germline CDR1 and CDR2: SGHRS and YFSETQ. The CDR3 spans 13 residues. The full variable domain, rest sourced from reference TRBV5-1 and TRBJ2-7, is KAGVTQTPRYLIKTRGQQVTLSCSPISGHRSVSWYQQTPGQGLQFLFEYFSETQRNKGNFPGRFSGRQFSNSRSEMNVSTLELGDSALYLCASSIGTGYEQYFGPGTRLTVT.

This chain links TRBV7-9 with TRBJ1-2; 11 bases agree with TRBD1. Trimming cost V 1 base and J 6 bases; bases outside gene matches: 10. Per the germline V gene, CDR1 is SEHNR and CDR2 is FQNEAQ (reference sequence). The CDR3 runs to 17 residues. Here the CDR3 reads CASSLEPGQGVRDGYTF. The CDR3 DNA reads TGTGCCAGCAGCTTAGAACCGGGACAGGGGGTAAGAGATGGCTACACCTTC.

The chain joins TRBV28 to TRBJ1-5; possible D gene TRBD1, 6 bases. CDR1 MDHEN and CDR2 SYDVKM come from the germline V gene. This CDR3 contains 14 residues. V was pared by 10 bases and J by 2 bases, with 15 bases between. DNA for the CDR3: TGTGCCACCCTCGGGGGGCTGCGCAATCAGCCCCAGCATTTT. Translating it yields CATLGGLRNQPQHF.

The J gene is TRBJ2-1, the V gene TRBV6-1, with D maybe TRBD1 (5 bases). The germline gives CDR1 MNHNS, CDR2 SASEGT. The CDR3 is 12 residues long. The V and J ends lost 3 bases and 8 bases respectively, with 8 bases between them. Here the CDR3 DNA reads TGTGCCAGCAGTGAGCAGGGCTATGAGCAGTTCTTC. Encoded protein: CASSEQGYEQFF.